The clone carrying this T cell receptor beta chain occurred a few times. The target antigen is unknown. CDR3 length equals 16 residues. J gave up 2 bases and V 2 bases, and 3 bases lay outside the gene matches. Germline values: CDR1 MNHEY, CDR2 SVGAGI. The data belong to a study of T cell repertoires in cytomegalovirus infection. General study findings and limits: Pooled public TCR beta family frequency picked out CMV carriers with the relevant HLA. The response measured ex vivo was dominated by TCR beta clonotypes (HLA-C-restricted and CMV-specific).

Using its own MiXCR run on the reads, TCRdb lists one record per CDR3 protein. The data contain roughly 630,000 distinct CDR3 sequences, around 24% of them singletons. This receptor was taken from a human donor in good health (CMV status not recorded). Some clones in this sample may be carry-over from other donors' samples. The sequencing sample was made of CD8+ T cells from PBMCs. J is TRBJ2-3 and V is TRBV6-5, with TRBD2 matching 11 bases. The CDR3 DNA reads TGTGCCAGCAGTTACGTAGCGGGGGGGACCACAGATACGCAGTATTTT. It specifies CASSYVAGGTTDTQYF.